This TCR beta chain was found in a study of blood T cell repertoires in COVID-19. Trimming cost V 8 bases and J 5 bases, with 15 bases left between them. CDR3 length: 13 amino acids. The protocol was immunoSEQ multiplex PCR, while the TCRdb copy is restricted to in-frame clones and leaves out a portion. The sample lists around 130,000 clones, roughly 80% occurring once. V gene TRBV12-3 or TRBV12-4 combines with J gene TRBJ1-2; D perhaps matches TRBD1 (6 bases). The TCR was taken from a woman older than 75 with acute or convalescent COVID-19. Sequencing was carried out using peripheral blood. The CDR3 loop is CASDKGGVYGYTF. CDR3 DNA sequence: TGTGCCAGCGACAAGGGGGGGGTATATGGCTACACCTTC.